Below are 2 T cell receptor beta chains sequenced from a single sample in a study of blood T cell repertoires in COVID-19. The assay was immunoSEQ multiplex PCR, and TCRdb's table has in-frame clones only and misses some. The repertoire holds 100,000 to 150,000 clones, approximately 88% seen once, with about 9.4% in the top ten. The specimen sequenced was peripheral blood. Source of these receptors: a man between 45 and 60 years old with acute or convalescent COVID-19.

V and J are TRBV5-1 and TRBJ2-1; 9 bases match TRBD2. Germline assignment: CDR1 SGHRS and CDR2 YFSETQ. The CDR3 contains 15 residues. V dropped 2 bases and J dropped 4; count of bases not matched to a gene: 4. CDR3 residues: CASSFLAGHYNEQFF. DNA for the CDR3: TGCGCCAGCAGCTTCCTAGCGGGGCATTACAATGAGCAGTTCTTC.

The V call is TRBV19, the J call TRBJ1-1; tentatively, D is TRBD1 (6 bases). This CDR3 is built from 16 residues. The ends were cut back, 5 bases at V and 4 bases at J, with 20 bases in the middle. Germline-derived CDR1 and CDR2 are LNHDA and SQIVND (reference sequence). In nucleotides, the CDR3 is TGTGCCAGTAGTCCCAACAGCCTCGGGACAACCACTGAAGCTTTCTTT. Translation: CASSPNSLGTTTEAFF.